Presented here are 21 T cell receptor beta chains from one specimen sequenced in a study of cytomegalovirus exposure and HLA in healthy donors. PCR used 60 Vbeta primers and 13 Jbeta primers. Assay: immunoSEQ multiplex PCR; the TCRdb copy retains only in-frame clones and omits some. The sample includes 93,000 or so clones, around 61% of them seen just once. The specimen sequenced was PBMCs. Every receptor here comes from a woman in her 50s in good health and CMV-seronegative.

In the case of this clone: The DNA is omitted, as the CDR3 cannot be located on it reliably, and the CDR3 follows TCRdb's listing. The chain carries TRBV1 and TRBJ1-1. TRBV1 is flagged as a pseudogene. The length of the CDR3 is 15 amino acids, counting both ends. The CDR3 loop reads CTSDGGWGGGTEAFF.

The V and J genes are TRBV27 and TRBJ2-3; 7 bases line up with TRBD1. CDR1 and CDR2 from the germline V gene are MNHEY and SMNVEV (reference sequence). This CDR3 spans 13 amino acids. J lost 5 bases, V lost 5 bases, and 4 bases had no gene match. Here the CDR3 DNA reads TGTGCCAGCAGTCTCCAGGGGGAAGATACGCAGTATTTT. Its translation is CASSLQGEDTQYF.

The chain has TRBV5-6 and TRBJ2-5, with 15 bases fitting TRBD2. CDR3 length equals 16 residues. The germline CDR1 and CDR2 sequences are SGHDT and YYEEEE. The V gene end was trimmed by 1 base and the J gene end by 5 bases; junction bases not matched to a gene: 3. CDR3 in amino acids: CASSLWTSGGAETQYF. In DNA form, the CDR3 reads TGTGCCAGCAGCTTGTGGACTAGCGGGGGGGCCGAGACCCAGTACTTC.

The chain links TRBV6-5 to TRBJ2-2; 9 nucleotides line up with TRBD1. The CDR3 contains 14 residues. Germline trimming cut 6 bases from V and 4 bases from J; bases unmatched to any gene: 3. Germline V gene lookup returns CDR1 MNHEY and CDR2 SVGAGI. CDR3 in amino acids: CASRGQGTTGELFF. Written as DNA, the CDR3 is TGTGCCAGCAGAGGACAGGGGACCACCGGGGAGCTGTTTTTT.

The rearrangement uses TRBV18 and TRBJ2-6; D is possibly TRBD1 (6 bases). The V and J ends lost 3 bases and 0 bases respectively, with 18 bases between them. The CDR3 contains 19 residues. Germline CDR1 and CDR2: KGHSH and LQKENI. The CDR3 DNA reads as TGTGCCAGCTCACCGAGTAAACAGGGCCCAACCTCTGGGGCCAACGTCCTGACTTTC. It yields the protein CASSPSKQGPTSGANVLTF. Full variable domain (outside the CDR3, taken from reference TRBV18 and TRBJ2-6): NAGVMQNPRHLVRRRGQEARLRCSPMKGHSHVYWYRQLPEEGLKFMVYLQKENIIDESGMPKERFSAEFPKEGPSILRIQQVVRGDSAAYFCASSPSKQGPTSGANVLTFGAGSRLTVL.

The chain is built from TRBV5-1 and TRBJ2-3; D uncertain. The V and J ends lost 0 bases and 0 bases respectively, with 11 bases between them. CDR1 is SGHRS and CDR2 is YFSETQ in the germline V gene. The CDR3 totals 16 residues. The CDR3 coding sequence is TGCGCCAGCAGCTTGGATGTGTTCCCGAGCACAGATACGCAGTATTTT. Translation: CASSLDVFPSTDTQYF.

This chain links TRBV7-8 with TRBJ2-3; D is undetermined. Deletions cut 0 bases from V and 5 bases from J, with 3 bases between. The CDR3 has 12 amino acids. Germline CDR1 and CDR2: SGHVS and FQNEAQ. This CDR3 is CASSLARDTQYF. DNA of the CDR3: TGTGCCAGCAGCTTAGCTCGAGATACGCAGTATTTT.

The rearrangement uses TRBV12-5 and TRBJ1-6; perhaps TRBD1 as D (6 bases). The CDR3 sequence is 14 residues long. V shed 5 bases and J shed 6 bases, with 11 bases lying between them. The germline V gene has CDR1 LGHNT and CDR2 FRNRAP. The CDR3 DNA follows: TGTGCTAGTGGTCATGGACAGATTAATTCACCCCTCCACTTT. Translated, it gives CASGHGQINSPLHF.

This sequence joins TRBV6-6 and TRBJ2-2, with TRBD1 matching 9 bases. The CDR3 sequence is 15 residues long. The V and J ends lost 4 bases and 4 bases, in that order; junction bases with no gene match: 4. Per the germline V gene, CDR1 is MNHNY and CDR2 is SVGAGI (reference sequence). CDR3 DNA: TGTGCCAGCAGTTCGGGACAGGGAGTCACCGGGGAGCTGTTTTTT. This translates into CASSSGQGVTGELFF.

This chain uses TRBV30 with TRBJ2-7; no clear D. CDR3 length: 11 residues. The germline V gene encodes CDR1 GTSNPN and CDR2 SVGIG (reference sequence). Deletions cut 2 bases from V and 5 bases from J, with 7 bases between. The CDR3 loop is CAWSSNHEQYF. The DNA of the CDR3 is TGTGCCTGGAGTTCTAATCACGAGCAGTACTTC.

The rearrangement uses TRBV2 and TRBJ2-2, with TRBD2 identical over 7 bases. Trimming removed 8 bases from V and 6 bases from J; junction bases left unmatched: 12. Germline V gives CDR1 SNHLY, CDR2 FYNNEI. This CDR3 region has 15 residues. The CDR3 sequence: CASAEGRGFAGELFF. The CDR3 nucleotides are TGTGCCAGCGCGGAGGGGCGGGGGTTTGCCGGGGAGCTGTTTTTT.

The chain uses TRBV5-8 and TRBJ1-5, with 9 positions matching TRBD1. Looked up from germline, CDR1 is SGHTS and CDR2 is YDEGEE. The CDR3 consists of 16 residues. V lost 0 bases to trimming and J lost 6 bases; unmatched junction nucleotides: 7. The CDR3 DNA follows: TGTGCCAGCAGCTTGGACCCGACAGGGGGGCGTCAGCCCCAGCATTTT. Protein sequence: CASSLDPTGGRQPQHF.

The chain recombines TRBV5-4 with TRBJ2-2; a possible D gene is TRBD2 (5 bases). CDR3 length: 15 amino acids. V was clipped by 0 bases and J by 8 bases, with 14 bases between them. CDR1 SGHNT and CDR2 YYREEE come from the germline V gene (reference sequence). Here the CDR3 DNA reads TGTGCCAGCAGCTTGGTTCAGGCTAGCTCGGGGGAGCTGTTTTTT. Its protein is CASSLVQASSGELFF.

The rearrangement uses TRBV15 and TRBJ1-6, with 7 bases identical to TRBD1. Germline-derived CDR1 and CDR2 are LNHNV and YYDKDF (reference sequence). The V and J ends lost 5 bases and 4 bases, in that order; junction bases with no gene match: 5. This CDR3 spans 15 amino acids. The CDR3 here is CATSVRDSYNSPLHF. The CDR3 nucleotides are TGTGCCACCAGCGTGCGGGACAGTTATAATTCACCCCTCCACTTT.

The J gene is TRBJ2-1, the V gene TRBV10-3; TRBD2 matches at 9 bases. Unmatched junction bases numbered 8, after V lost 7 bases and J lost 4 bases. Germline CDR1 and CDR2: ENHRY and SYGVKD. This CDR3 region has 15 residues. CDR3 bases: TGTGCCATCAAGGACCGACTAGCGGAGTACAATGAGCAGTTCTTC. It encodes CAIKDRLAEYNEQFF.

CDR3 residues: CASSEDYLSTDTQYF. CDR3 nucleotide sequence: TGTGCCAGCAGCGAGGACTACCTTTCCACAGATACGCAGTATTTT. The chain recombines TRBV7-2 with TRBJ2-3, with a weak D call TRBD2 (6 bases). This CDR3 contains 15 residues. Germline V CDR1 and CDR2: SGHTA, FQGNSA. With 5 bases removed from V and 2 bases from J, the gap between germline ends came to 14 bases.

The V gene is TRBV7-2, the J gene TRBJ2-5; possible D gene TRBD1, 5 bases. CDR3 size: 15 residues. CDR1 SGHTA and CDR2 FQGNSA come from the germline V gene. Trimming stripped 2 bases from V and 4 bases from J, with 14 bases between. The CDR3 reads CASSLSAGSIETQYF. The CDR3, as DNA: TGTGCCAGCAGCTTATCGGCAGGGTCCATAGAGACCCAGTACTTC.

CDR3 in amino acids: CASSSPTGSYNEQFF. The CDR3 DNA reads TGTGCCAGCAGTTCCCCGACAGGGTCTTACAATGAGCAGTTCTTC. This chain connects TRBV28 to TRBJ2-1; 7 nucleotides agree with TRBD1. Per germline, CDR1 MDHEN and CDR2 SYDVKM. This CDR3 spans 15 amino acids. Trimming cost V 4 bases and J 4 bases; bases outside gene matches: 7.

The chain combines TRBV9 with TRBJ1-2, with 7 bases that match TRBD1. V lost 3 bases and J lost 6; bases outside the gene matches: 14. The CDR3 covers 16 residues. The germline V gene encodes CDR1 SGDLS and CDR2 YYNGEE. CDR3 sequence reads: CASSEPLADRLNGYTF. In DNA, the CDR3 is TGTGCCAGCAGCGAGCCCCTCGCGGACAGGTTGAATGGCTACACCTTC.

This chain uses TRBV10-3 with TRBJ2-5, with 7 bases matching TRBD2. CDR1 is ENHRY, CDR2 SYGVKD, per germline. V lost 6 bases and J lost 0; bases outside the gene matches: 1. This CDR3 region has 13 residues. This CDR3 is CAISGTNQETQYF. The CDR3 region has the DNA TGTGCCATCAGCGGGACTAACCAAGAGACCCAGTACTTC.

This sequence joins TRBV5-4 and TRBJ1-3, with D unclear. With 0 bases removed from V and 0 bases from J, the gap between germline ends came to 10 bases. The CDR3 loop spans 16 amino acids. Germline CDR1 reads SGHNT; CDR2 reads YYREEE (reference sequence). The CDR3 DNA reads as TGTGCCAGCAGCTTGGCTGGCCCTTCCTCTGGAAACACCATATATTTT. This sequence encodes CASSLAGPSSGNTIYF.